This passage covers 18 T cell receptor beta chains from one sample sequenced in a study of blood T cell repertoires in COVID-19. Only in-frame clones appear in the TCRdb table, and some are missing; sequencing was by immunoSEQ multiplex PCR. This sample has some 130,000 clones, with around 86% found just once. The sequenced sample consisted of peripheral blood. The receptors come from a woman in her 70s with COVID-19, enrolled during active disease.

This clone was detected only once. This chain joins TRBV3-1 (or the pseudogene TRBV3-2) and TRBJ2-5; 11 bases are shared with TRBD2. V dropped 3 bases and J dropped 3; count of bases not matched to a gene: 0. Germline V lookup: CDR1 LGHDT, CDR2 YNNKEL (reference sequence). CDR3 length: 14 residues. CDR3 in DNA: TGTGCCAGCAGCCAGACTAGCGGGGAAGAGACCCAGTACTTC. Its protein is CASSQTSGEETQYF.

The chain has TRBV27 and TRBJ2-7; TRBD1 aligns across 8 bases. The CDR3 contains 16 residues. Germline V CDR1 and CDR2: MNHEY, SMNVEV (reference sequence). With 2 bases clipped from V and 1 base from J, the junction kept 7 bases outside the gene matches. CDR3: CASSLQLTGGSYEQYF. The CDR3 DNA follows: TGTGCCAGCAGTTTACAGCTTACAGGGGGATCCTACGAGCAGTACTTC.

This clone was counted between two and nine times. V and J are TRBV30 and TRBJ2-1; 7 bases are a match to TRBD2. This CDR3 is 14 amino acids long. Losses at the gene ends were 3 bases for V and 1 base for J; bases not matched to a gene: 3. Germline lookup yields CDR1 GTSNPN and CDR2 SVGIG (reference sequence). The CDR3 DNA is TGTGCCTGGAGGGAGCGGGGTTCCTACAATGAGCAGTTCTTC. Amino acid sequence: CAWRERGSYNEQFF.

The CDR3, as DNA: TGTGCCAGCAGCCAAGAGGTCGGAGTAGCGGGGGTGTACAATGAGCAGTTCTTC. Protein product: CASSQEVGVAGVYNEQFF. The chain couples TRBV4-2 to TRBJ2-1; TRBD2 matches at 9 bases. Germline CDR1 LGHNA, CDR2 YNFKEQ. This CDR3 is 18 amino acids long. Trimming took 0 bases from V and 4 from J; bases not matched to a gene: 10.

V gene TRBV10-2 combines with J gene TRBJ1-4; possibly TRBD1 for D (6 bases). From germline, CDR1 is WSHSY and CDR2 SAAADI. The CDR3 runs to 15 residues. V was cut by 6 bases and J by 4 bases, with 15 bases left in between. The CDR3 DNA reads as TGCGCCAGCAGGAGGACAGCTGCCGATAATGAAAAACTGTTTTTT. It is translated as CASRRTAADNEKLFF.

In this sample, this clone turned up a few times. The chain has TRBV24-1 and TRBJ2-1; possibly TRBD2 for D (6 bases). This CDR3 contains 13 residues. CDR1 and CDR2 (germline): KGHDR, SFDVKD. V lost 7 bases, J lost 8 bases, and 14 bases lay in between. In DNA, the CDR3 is TGTGCCACCAGGCGGGAAGAACTACATGAGCAGTTCTTC. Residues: CATRREELHEQFF.

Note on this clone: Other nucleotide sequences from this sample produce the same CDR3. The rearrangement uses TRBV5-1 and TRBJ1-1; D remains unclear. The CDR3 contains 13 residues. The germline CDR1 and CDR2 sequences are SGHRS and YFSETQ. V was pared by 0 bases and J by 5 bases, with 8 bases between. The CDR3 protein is CASSLARDTEAFF. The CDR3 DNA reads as TGCGCCAGCAGCTTGGCCCGGGATACTGAAGCTTTCTTT.

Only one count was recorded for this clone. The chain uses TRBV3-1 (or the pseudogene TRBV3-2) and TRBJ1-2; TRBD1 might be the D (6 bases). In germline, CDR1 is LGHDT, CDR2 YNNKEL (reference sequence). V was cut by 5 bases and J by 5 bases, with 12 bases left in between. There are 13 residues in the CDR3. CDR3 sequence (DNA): TGTGCCAGCAGCAAACAGGGAGGGTATGGCTACACCTTC. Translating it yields CASSKQGGYGYTF.

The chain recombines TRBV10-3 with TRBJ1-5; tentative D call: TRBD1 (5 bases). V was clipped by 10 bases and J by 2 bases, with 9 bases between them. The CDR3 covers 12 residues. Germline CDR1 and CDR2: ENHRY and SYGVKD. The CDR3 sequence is CATGRGNQPQHF. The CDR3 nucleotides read TGTGCCACAGGCAGGGGCAATCAGCCCCAGCATTTT.

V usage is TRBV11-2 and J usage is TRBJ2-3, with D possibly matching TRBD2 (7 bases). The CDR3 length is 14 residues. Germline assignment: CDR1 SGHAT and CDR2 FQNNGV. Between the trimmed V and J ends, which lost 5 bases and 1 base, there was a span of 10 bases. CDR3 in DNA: TGTGCCAGCAGCGGGGGGGGCGGCACAGATACGCAGTATTTT. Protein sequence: CASSGGGGTDTQYF.

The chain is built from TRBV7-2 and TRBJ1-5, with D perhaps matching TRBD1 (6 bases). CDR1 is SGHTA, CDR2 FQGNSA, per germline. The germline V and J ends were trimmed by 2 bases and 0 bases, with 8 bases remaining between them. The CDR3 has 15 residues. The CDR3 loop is CASSLQGLSNQPQHF. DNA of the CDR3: TGTGCCAGCAGCTTACAGGGGCTTAGCAATCAGCCCCAGCATTTT.

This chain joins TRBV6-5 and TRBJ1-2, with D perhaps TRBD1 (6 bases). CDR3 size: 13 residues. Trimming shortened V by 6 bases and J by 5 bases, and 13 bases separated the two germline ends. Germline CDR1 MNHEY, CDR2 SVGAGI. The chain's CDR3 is CASSLQGTYGYTF. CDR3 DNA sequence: TGTGCCAGCAGCTTACAGGGAACTTATGGCTACACCTTC.

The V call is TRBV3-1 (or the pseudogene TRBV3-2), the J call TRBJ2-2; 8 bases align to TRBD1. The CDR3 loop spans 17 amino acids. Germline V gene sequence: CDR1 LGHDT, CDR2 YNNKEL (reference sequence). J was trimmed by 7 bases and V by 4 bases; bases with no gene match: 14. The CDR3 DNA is TGTGCCAGCAGCCGAACAGGTCAGGGGGCCCTCGGCGGGGAGCTGTTTTTT. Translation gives CASSRTGQGALGGELFF.

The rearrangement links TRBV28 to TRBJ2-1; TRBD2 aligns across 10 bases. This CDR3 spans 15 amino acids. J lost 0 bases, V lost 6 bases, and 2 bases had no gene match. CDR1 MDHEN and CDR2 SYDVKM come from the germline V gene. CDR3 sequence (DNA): TGTGCCAGCAGAGCGGGGGGGCCCTCCTACAATGAGCAGTTCTTC. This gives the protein CASRAGGPSYNEQFF.

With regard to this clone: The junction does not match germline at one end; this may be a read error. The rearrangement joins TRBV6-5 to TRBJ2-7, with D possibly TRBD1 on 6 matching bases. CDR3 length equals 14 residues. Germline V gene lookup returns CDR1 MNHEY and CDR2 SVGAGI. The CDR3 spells CASSYSTGSHEQYF. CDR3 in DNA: TGTGCCAGCAGTTACTCGACAGGCTCCCACGAGCAGTACTTC.

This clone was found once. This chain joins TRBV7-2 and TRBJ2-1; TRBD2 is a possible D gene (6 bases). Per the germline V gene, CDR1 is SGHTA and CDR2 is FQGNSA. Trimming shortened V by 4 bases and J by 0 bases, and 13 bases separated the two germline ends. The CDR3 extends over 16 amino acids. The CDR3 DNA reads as TGTGCCAGCAGCTCGGGACTTCTGAGCTCCTACAATGAGCAGTTCTTC. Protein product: CASSSGLLSSYNEQFF.

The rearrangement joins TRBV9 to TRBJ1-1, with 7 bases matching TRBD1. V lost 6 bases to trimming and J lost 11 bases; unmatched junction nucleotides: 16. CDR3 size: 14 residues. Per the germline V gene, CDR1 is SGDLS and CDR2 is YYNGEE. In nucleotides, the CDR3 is TGTGCCAGCACCGGGGGCAGGGGGTCTACCACGGCTTTCTTT. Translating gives CASTGGRGSTTAFF.

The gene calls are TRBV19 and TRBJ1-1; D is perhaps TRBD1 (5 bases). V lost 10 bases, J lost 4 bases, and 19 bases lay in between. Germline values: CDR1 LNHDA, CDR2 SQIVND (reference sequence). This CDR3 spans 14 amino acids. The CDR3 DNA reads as TGTGCCACCTTTCGAACAGGTCTCTCCACTGAAGCTTTCTTT. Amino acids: CATFRTGLSTEAFF.